One sample yielded the 30 T cell receptor beta chains listed below, sequenced in a study of blood T cells in healthy people across ages (dated by TCRdb to between 2014 and 2017). Libraries were built with 5' RACE. TCRdb shows the sequencer as Illumina HiSeq 2500. A second 7 to 11 cycle PCR used a sample-barcoded 5' primer and a J-beta primer mix. TCRdb ran its own pipeline on the public reads, namely fastp trimming at Q25 and MiXCR clone calling, and kept in-frame beta chains. A single entry per CDR3 protein holds the most common genes and DNA from its merged rows. The sample table shows 850,000 to 1,000,000 distinct CDR3 sequences, and roughly 48% are seen once. In total, the top ten clones hold under 15% of the sample. Source material: blood. These receptors all stem from a man younger than 40 in good health.

The genes are TRBV20-1 and TRBJ2-7, with 9 bases fitting TRBD1. In germline, CDR1 is DFQATT, CDR2 SNEGSKA (reference sequence). The CDR3 is 14 amino acids. J was trimmed by 6 bases and V by 1 base; bases with no gene match: 7. In DNA, the CDR3 is TGCAGTGCTAGAGGTGCACAGGGGGCCCTCGAGCAGTACTTC. Translating gives CSARGAQGALEQYF.

This clonotype was seen only a few times. The genes are TRBV7-9 and TRBJ1-2, with TRBD1 matching 7 bases. V was clipped by 1 base and J by 6 bases; unmatched bases: 14. CDR1 and CDR2 from the germline V gene are SEHNR and FQNEAQ (reference sequence). The CDR3 spans 17 residues. The CDR3 nucleotides read TGTGCCAGCAGCTTAGTAGGCGCTGGACAGGACGTTGATGGCTACACCTTC. It codes for CASSLVGAGQDVDGYTF.

The V and J genes are TRBV4-1 and TRBJ2-7; the D gene is possibly TRBD1 (6 bases). Trimming left V 3 bases short and J 0 bases short, with 9 bases between. CDR3 length equals 14 residues. Looked up from germline, CDR1 is MGHRA and CDR2 is YSYEKL. The CDR3 loop reads CASSHRGGSYEQYF. As DNA, the CDR3 is TGCGCCAGCAGCCACCGAGGGGGCTCCTACGAGCAGTACTTC.

This clonotype was counted between two and nine times. V is TRBV5-1 and J is TRBJ2-1, with 7 bases aligning to TRBD2. The CDR3 is 16 residues long. Germline V CDR1 and CDR2: SGHRS, YFSETQ. After removal of 0 bases from V and 2 bases from J, the junction contained 5 bases not matched to a gene. The chain's CDR3 is CASSLDPGLTYNEQFF. The CDR3 DNA reads as TGCGCCAGCAGCTTGGACCCGGGACTAACCTACAATGAGCAGTTCTTC.

CDR3: CASSFLAGREQYF. CDR3 sequence (DNA): TGTGCCAGCAGTTTCCTGGCGGGCCGCGAGCAGTACTTC. The V call is TRBV27, the J call TRBJ2-7; perhaps TRBD2 as D (5 bases). The CDR3 runs 13 residues. V shed 3 bases and J shed 6 bases, with 12 bases lying between them. Germline V lookup: CDR1 MNHEY, CDR2 SMNVEV (reference sequence).

In its sample, this clonotype was seen a few times. The rearrangement joins TRBV29-1 to TRBJ2-1; D possibly corresponds to TRBD1 (6 bases). Germline values: CDR1 SQVTM, CDR2 ANQGSEA. The CDR3 is made up of 14 amino acids. V was pared by 3 bases and J by 2 bases, with 11 bases between. The CDR3 reads CSVDRGQTYNEQFF. The CDR3 DNA reads TGCAGCGTTGACAGGGGTCAGACCTACAATGAGCAGTTCTTC.

The V call is TRBV6-5, the J call TRBJ2-3, with a tentative D call TRBD1 (6 bases). V was shortened by 2 bases and J by 2 bases, with 14 bases between the two germline ends. Germline-derived CDR1 and CDR2 are MNHEY and SVGAGI. The CDR3 has 16 amino acids. This CDR3 is CASSYTLTGYTDTQYF. The DNA of the CDR3 is TGTGCCAGCAGTTACACACTCACAGGGTACACAGATACGCAGTATTTT.

The V call is TRBV20-1, the J call TRBJ2-2; 7 bases agree with TRBD1. With 0 bases clipped from V and 3 bases from J, the junction kept 13 bases outside the gene matches. The CDR3 has 18 residues. In germline, CDR1 is DFQATT, CDR2 SNEGSKA (reference sequence). CDR3 nucleotides: TGCAGTGCTAGAGATTTTTTGCAGACAGGGTCGGACACCGGGGAGCTGTTTTTT. It encodes CSARDFLQTGSDTGELFF.

This chain connects TRBV15 to TRBJ2-3; D not certain. Germline CDR1 is LNHNV and CDR2 is YYDKDF (reference sequence). Between the trimmed V and J ends, which lost 3 bases and 0 bases, there was a span of 22 bases. The CDR3 spans 19 residues. CDR3 sequence reads: CATSRVREALITSTDTQYF. The CDR3 DNA is TGTGCCACCAGCAGGGTTCGCGAAGCCCTCATTACTAGCACAGATACGCAGTATTTT.

The chain uses TRBV6-5 and TRBJ1-2, with 8 nucleotides matching TRBD1. CDR3 size: 15 residues. J was trimmed by 4 bases and V by 5 bases; bases with no gene match: 9. From germline, CDR1 is MNHEY and CDR2 SVGAGI. CDR3 DNA sequence: TGTGCCAGCAGTCTTATGCTCGACAGGGGCTATGGCTACACCTTC. It codes for CASSLMLDRGYGYTF.

The V gene is TRBV12-3 or TRBV12-4, the J gene TRBJ2-3, with 10 bases that match TRBD1. V was pared by 7 bases and J by 4 bases, with 8 bases of the junction left unmatched. The CDR3 covers 15 residues. CDR3 sequence: CASKWTGGISDTQYF. CDR3 DNA sequence: TGTGCCAGCAAATGGACAGGGGGGATATCAGATACGCAGTATTTT.

In its sample, this clonotype was seen a few times. V gene TRBV5-8 combines with J gene TRBJ2-4, with D maybe TRBD1 (5 bases). The CDR3 has 12 amino acids. CDR1 SGHTS and CDR2 YDEGEE come from the germline V gene. The ends were cut back, 4 bases at V and 10 bases at J, with 12 bases in the middle. The CDR3 region is CASSRTPGIQYF. In nucleotides, the CDR3 is TGTGCCAGCAGCCGAACCCCAGGGATTCAGTACTTC.

J is TRBJ2-1 and V is TRBV10-3, with D tentatively TRBD1 (6 bases). V lost 0 bases and J 9 bases, leaving 9 bases between the germline ends. CDR1 ENHRY and CDR2 SYGVKD come from the germline V gene. The CDR3 totals 13 residues. The CDR3 spells CAISESRGGEQFF. The CDR3 DNA reads as TGTGCCATCAGTGAGTCAAGAGGGGGTGAGCAGTTCTTC.

The V gene is TRBV29-1, the J gene TRBJ1-2; weak D call: TRBD1 (6 bases). The V gene's germline CDR1 is SQVTM and CDR2 ANQGSEA. V was clipped by 3 bases and J by 4 bases, with 18 bases between them. CDR3 size: 15 residues. CDR3 DNA: TGCAGCGTTGATCGCAGGGGCGACTCCAGCTATGGCTACACCTTC. Its translation is CSVDRRGDSSYGYTF.

The count of this clonotype is one. This rearrangement joins TRBV20-1 to TRBJ1-1, with D uncertain. Between the trimmed V and J ends, which lost 0 bases and 0 bases, there was a span of 14 bases. The CDR3 length is 16 residues. Per germline, CDR1 DFQATT and CDR2 SNEGSKA (reference sequence). The CDR3 sequence: CSARDSGRQLNTEAFF. CDR3 DNA sequence: TGCAGTGCTAGAGATAGTGGCAGGCAGTTGAACACTGAAGCTTTCTTT.

The chain recombines TRBV18 with TRBJ2-3; D not resolved. Deletions cut 1 base from V and 6 bases from J, with 17 bases between. Germline values: CDR1 KGHSH, CDR2 LQKENI. This CDR3 spans 16 amino acids. CDR3 region: CASSPLETHRRDTQYF. As DNA, the CDR3 is TGTGCCAGCTCACCACTGGAGACTCACCGCAGGGATACGCAGTATTTT.

This clonotype was seen a few times. The rearrangement links TRBV6-2 or TRBV6-3 to TRBJ2-3; no clear D gene. V shed 6 bases and J shed 4 bases, with 5 bases lying between them. The CDR3 totals 11 residues. CDR1 MNHEY and CDR2 SVGEGT come from the germline V gene. CDR3 DNA: TGTGCCAGCAGCAATTCAGATACGCAGTATTTT. Its protein product is CASSNSDTQYF.

The rearrangement joins TRBV10-3 to TRBJ1-1, with 9 bases lining up with TRBD1. The V segment lost 6 bases and the J segment 3 bases; nucleotides outside the gene matches: 8. This CDR3 contains 15 residues. CDR1 and CDR2 (germline): ENHRY, SYGVKD. CDR3: CAIRPLTGGDTEAFF. The CDR3 DNA reads TGTGCCATCAGGCCATTGACAGGGGGGGACACTGAAGCTTTCTTT.

This clonotype was counted a single time. The V call is TRBV20-1, the J call TRBJ2-1; no definite D call. The CDR3 has 12 residues. Germline V gives CDR1 DFQATT, CDR2 SNEGSKA (reference sequence). Trimming removed 3 bases at V and 6 bases at J, with 9 bases between. CDR3 sequence (DNA): TGCAGTGCTAGGAGTGGGGTCAATGAGCAGTTCTTC. Its translation is CSARSGVNEQFF.

The rearrangement links TRBV15 to TRBJ1-2; D unresolved. The length of the CDR3 is 17 residues. V lost 0 bases to trimming and J lost 4 bases, with 18 bases between them. CDR1 is LNHNV and CDR2 is YYDKDF in the germline V gene (reference sequence). CDR3 sequence (DNA): TGTGCCACCAGCAGAGATAGGCCCATTGATATTAGCTATGGCTACACCTTC. Residues: CATSRDRPIDISYGYTF.

The rearrangement links TRBV13 to TRBJ2-7, with D possibly matching TRBD2 (6 bases). The V end lost 5 bases, the J end lost 3 bases, and 14 bases lay between the germline ends. The CDR3 has 14 amino acids. The germline V gene encodes CDR1 PRHDT and CDR2 FYEKMQ (reference sequence). The CDR3 bases are TGTGCCAGCAGCGGAGGGGACCGAGACTACGAGCAGTACTTC. Amino acids: CASSGGDRDYEQYF.

The rearrangement joins TRBV5-1 to TRBJ2-1; 9 nucleotides agree with TRBD2. This CDR3 comprises 15 residues. CDR1 SGHRS and CDR2 YFSETQ come from the germline V gene. Trimming took 2 bases from V and 4 from J; bases not matched to a gene: 4. This chain's CDR3 is CASSFSSGVYNEQFF. CDR3 nucleotides: TGCGCCAGCAGCTTTTCTAGCGGGGTTTACAATGAGCAGTTCTTC.

The CDR3 here is CASSFLQEGDYTF. The CDR3 DNA reads TGTGCCAGCAGCTTTCTACAGGAGGGTGACTACACCTTC. The chain combines TRBV5-6 with TRBJ1-2; TRBD1 is a possible D gene (5 bases). Germline lookup yields CDR1 SGHDT and CDR2 YYEEEE. Trimming left V 2 bases short and J 10 bases short, with 15 bases between. The CDR3 covers 13 residues. The full variable domain, completed using reference TRBV5-6 and TRBJ1-2, is DAGVTQSPTHLIKTRGQQVTLRCSPKSGHDTVSWYQQALGQGPQFIFQYYEEEERQRGNFPDRFSGHQFPNYSSELNVNALLLGDSALYLCASSFLQEGDYTFGSGTRLTVV.

This clonotype was found a few times. The chain uses TRBV4-3 and TRBJ2-1; D not certain. Per the germline V gene, CDR1 is LGHNA and CDR2 is YSLEER. Trimming pared 4 bases from V and 8 bases from J, leaving 12 bases between. The CDR3 is made up of 13 amino acids. CDR3 region: CASSPGPRDEQFF. In nucleotides, the CDR3 is TGCGCCAGCAGCCCCGGACCCCGAGATGAGCAGTTCTTC.

The chain combines TRBV12-3 or TRBV12-4 with TRBJ2-3; 7 bases line up with TRBD2. The CDR3 has 16 residues. The ends lost 5 bases at V and 6 bases at J; junction bases unmatched: 14. CDR3 residues: CASSEQNLAEGDTQYF. CDR3 coding DNA: TGTGCCAGCAGTGAACAAAACCTAGCGGAGGGGGATACGCAGTATTTT.

The chain is built from TRBV29-1 and TRBJ2-6; 11 bases line up with TRBD1. Germline V gene sequence: CDR1 SQVTM, CDR2 ANQGSEA. The CDR3 is 18 residues long. The J segment lost 1 base and the V segment lost 0 bases, leaving 5 bases of the junction unmatched. The CDR3 DNA reads as TGCAGCGTTGAAGACCCGGGACAGGGGGGATCTGGGGCCAACGTCCTGACTTTC. Residues: CSVEDPGQGGSGANVLTF.

This chain uses TRBV3-1 with TRBJ1-3, with D uncertain. V was clipped by 4 bases and J by 3 bases, with 13 bases between them. Germline V lookup: CDR1 LGHDT, CDR2 YNNKEL (reference sequence). This CDR3 is 15 amino acids long. DNA of the CDR3: TGTGCCAGCAGCCCCGATGGCTACTTTGGAAACACCATATATTTT. Translated: CASSPDGYFGNTIYF.

The CDR3: CASSHREVTSGFNEQFF. The CDR3 DNA is TGTGCCAGCAGCCACAGAGAAGTTACTAGCGGTTTCAATGAGCAGTTCTTC. The chain is built from TRBV7-3 and TRBJ2-1; 8 positions agree with TRBD2. J was trimmed by 6 bases and V by 5 bases; bases with no gene match: 15. CDR3 length equals 17 residues. Germline loops: CDR1 SGHTA, CDR2 FQGTGA.

This clonotype was observed a handful of times. The chain carries TRBV29-1 and TRBJ1-2; D is uncertain. The CDR3 length is 8 residues. The germline gives CDR1 SQVTM, CDR2 ANQGSEA. DNA for the CDR3: TGCAGTGATAATGGCTACACCTTC. This sequence encodes CSDNGYTF.

This clonotype occurred a few times. The CDR3 loop is CASSSLGVRETQYF. CDR3 bases: TGTGCCAGCAGTTCCCTTGGGGTCCGGGAGACCCAGTACTTC. V is TRBV12-3 or TRBV12-4 and J is TRBJ2-5; D is ambiguous. Trimming removed 4 bases from V and 5 bases from J, with 14 bases in between. The CDR3 runs to 14 residues.